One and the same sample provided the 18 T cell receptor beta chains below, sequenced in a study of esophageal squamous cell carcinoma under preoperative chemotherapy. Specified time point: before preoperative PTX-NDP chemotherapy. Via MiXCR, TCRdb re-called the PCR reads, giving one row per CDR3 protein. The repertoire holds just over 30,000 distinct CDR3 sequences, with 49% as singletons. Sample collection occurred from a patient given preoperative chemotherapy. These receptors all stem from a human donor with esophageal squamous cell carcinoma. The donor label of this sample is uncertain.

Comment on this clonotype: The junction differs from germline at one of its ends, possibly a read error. CDR3 in DNA: TGTGCTAGCAGCTTAGGGGCCGGGACTAGCGGCACCTACGAGCAGTACTTC. Its protein product is CASSLGAGTSGTYEQYF. The chain joins TRBV7-7 to TRBJ2-7; 11 nucleotides match TRBD2. Germline loops: CDR1 SSHAT, CDR2 FNYEAQ (reference sequence). This CDR3 region has 17 residues.

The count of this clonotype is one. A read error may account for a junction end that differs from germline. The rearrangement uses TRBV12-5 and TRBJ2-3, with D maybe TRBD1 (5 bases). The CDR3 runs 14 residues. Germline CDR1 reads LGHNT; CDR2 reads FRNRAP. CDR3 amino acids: CAGRLGGNKDTQYF. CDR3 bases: TGTGCGGGGCGTCTAGGCGGTAACAAAGATACCCAGTATTTT.

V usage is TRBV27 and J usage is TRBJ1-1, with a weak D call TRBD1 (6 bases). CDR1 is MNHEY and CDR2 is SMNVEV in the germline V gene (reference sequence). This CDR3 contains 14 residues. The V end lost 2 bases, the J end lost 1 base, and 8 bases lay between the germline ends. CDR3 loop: CASSLRGQNTEAFF. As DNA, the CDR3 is TGTGCCAGCAGTTTACGGGGGCAGAACACTGAAGCTTTCTTT.

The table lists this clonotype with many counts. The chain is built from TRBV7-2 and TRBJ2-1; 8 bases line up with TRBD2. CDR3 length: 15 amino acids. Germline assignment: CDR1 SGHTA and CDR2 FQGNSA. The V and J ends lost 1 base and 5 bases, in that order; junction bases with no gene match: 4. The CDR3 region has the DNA TGTGCCAGCAGCTTAGACGGGAGGGGTGACAATGAGCAGTTCTTC. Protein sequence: CASSLDGRGDNEQFF.

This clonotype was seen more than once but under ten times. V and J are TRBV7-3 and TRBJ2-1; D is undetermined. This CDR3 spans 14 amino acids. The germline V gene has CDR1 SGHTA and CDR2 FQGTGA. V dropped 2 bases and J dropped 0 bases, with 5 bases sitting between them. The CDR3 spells CASSLDASYNEQFF. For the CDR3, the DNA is TGTGCCAGCAGCTTAGATGCCTCCTACAATGAGCAGTTCTTC.

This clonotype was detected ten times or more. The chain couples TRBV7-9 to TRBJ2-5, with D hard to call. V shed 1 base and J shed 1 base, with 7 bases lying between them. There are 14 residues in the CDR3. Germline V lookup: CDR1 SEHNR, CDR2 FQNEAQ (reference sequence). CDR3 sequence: CASSLVGSQETQYF. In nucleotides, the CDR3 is TGTGCCAGCAGCTTAGTGGGCTCCCAAGAGACCCAGTACTTC.

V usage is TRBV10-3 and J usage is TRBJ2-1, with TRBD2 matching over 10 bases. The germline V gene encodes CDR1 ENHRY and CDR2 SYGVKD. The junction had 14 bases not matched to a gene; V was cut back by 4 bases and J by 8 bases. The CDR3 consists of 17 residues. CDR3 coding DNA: TGTGCCATCAGTGGGTCGAGCGGGAGGGCCGGAGGGGATGAGCAGTTCTTC. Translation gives CAISGSSGRAGGDEQFF.

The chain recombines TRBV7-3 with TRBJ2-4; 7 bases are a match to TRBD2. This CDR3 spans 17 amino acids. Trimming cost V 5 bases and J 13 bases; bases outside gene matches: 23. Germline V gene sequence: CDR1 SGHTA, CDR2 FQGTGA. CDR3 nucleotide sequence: TGTGCCAGCAGCGTGGTACCGGGGGGAGGGGTCCAAGAGATCCAGTACTTC. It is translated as CASSVVPGGGVQEIQYF. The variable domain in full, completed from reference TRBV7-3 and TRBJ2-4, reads GAGVSQTPSNKVTEKGKYVELRCDPISGHTALYWYRQSLGQGPEFLIYFQGTGAADDSGLPNDRFFAVRPEGSVSTLKIQRTERGDSAVYLCASSVVPGGGVQEIQYFGAGTRLSVL.

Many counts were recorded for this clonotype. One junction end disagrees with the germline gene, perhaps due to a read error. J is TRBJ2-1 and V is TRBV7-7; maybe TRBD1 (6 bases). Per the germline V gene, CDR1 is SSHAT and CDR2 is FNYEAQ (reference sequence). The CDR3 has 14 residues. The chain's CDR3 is CASSSSRGGETQFF. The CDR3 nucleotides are TGTGCTAGCAGCTCCTCCAGGGGCGGAGAGACCCAGTTCTTC.

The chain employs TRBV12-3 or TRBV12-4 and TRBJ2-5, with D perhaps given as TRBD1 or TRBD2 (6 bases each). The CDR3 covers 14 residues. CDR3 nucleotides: TGTGCGGGGCTCGGGGGCGGTGACCAAGACATCCAGTACTTC. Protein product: CAGLGGGDQDIQYF.

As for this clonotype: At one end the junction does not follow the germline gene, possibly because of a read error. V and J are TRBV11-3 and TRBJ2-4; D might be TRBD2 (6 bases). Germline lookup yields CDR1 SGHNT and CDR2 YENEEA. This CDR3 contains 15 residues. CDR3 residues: CARSSGVRAINTQYF. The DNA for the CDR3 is TGTGCCCGCAGCTCGGGGGTGAGAGCGATAAATACTCAGTACTTC.

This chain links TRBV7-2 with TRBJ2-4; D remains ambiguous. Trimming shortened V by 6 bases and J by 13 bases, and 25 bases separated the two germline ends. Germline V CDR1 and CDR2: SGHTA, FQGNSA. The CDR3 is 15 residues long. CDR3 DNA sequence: TGTGCCAGCAGTAGCACAACGATAGCCAAAGACACCCAGTACTTC. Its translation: CASSSTTIAKDTQYF. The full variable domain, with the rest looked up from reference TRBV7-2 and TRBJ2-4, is GAGVSQSPSNKVTEKGKDVELRCDPISGHTALYWYRQSLGQGLEFLIYFQGNSAPDKSGLPSDRFSAERTGGSVSTLTIQRTQQEDSAVYLCASSSTTIAKDTQYFGAGTRLSVL.

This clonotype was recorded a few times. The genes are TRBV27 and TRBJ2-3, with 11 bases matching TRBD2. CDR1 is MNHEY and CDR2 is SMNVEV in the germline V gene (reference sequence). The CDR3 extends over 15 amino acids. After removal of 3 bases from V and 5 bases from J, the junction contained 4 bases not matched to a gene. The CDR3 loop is CASSFSGRVQDTQYF. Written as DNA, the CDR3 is TGTGCCAGCAGTTTTAGCGGGAGGGTCCAAGATACGCAGTATTTT.

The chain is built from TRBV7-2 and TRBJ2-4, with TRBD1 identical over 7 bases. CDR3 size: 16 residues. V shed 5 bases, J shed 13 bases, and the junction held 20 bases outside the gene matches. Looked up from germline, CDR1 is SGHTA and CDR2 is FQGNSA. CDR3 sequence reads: CASSPQGRRGKNMQYF. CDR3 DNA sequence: TGTGCCAGCAGCCCACAGGGGCGGAGAGGCAAAAATATGCAGTACTTC.

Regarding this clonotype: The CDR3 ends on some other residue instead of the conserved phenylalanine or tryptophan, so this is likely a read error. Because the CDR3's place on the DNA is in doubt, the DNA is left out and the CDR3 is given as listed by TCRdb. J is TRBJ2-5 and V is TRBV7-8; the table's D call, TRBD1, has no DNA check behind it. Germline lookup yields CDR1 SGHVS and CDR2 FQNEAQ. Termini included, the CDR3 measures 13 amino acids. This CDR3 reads CVGGKGCAKTWYS.

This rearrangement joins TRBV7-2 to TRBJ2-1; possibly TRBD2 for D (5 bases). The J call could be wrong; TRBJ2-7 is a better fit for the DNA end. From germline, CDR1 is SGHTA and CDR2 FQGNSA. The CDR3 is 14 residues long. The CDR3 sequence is CASSFRTPPGEQYF. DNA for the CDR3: TGTGCCAGCAGCTTTAGGACTCCTCCTGGTGAGCAGTACTTC.

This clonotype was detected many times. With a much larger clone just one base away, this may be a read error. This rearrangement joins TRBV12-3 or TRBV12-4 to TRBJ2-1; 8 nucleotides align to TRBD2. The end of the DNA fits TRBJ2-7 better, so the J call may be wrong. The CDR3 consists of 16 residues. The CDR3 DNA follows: TGTGCCAGCAGTCTGACTAGCGCTATCCTCTACAATGAGCAGTACTTC. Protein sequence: CASSLTSAILYNEQYF.

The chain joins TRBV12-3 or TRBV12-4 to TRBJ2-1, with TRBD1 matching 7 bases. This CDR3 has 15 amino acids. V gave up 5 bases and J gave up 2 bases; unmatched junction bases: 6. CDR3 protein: CASSRDSNTYNEQFF. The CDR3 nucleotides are TGTGCCAGCAGTAGGGACAGCAACACCTACAATGAGCAGTTCTTC.